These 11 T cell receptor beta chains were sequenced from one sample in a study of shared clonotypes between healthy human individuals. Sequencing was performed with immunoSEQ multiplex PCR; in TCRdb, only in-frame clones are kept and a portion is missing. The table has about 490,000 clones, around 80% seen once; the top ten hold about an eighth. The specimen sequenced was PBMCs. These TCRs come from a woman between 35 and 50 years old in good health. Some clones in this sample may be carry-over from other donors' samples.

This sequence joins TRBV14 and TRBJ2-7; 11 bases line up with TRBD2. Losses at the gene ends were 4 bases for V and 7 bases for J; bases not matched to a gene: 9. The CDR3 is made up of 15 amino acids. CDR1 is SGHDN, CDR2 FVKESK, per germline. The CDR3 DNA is TGTGCCAGCAGCCCAATACTAGCGGGAGTGGGAGAGCAGTACTTC. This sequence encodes CASSPILAGVGEQYF.

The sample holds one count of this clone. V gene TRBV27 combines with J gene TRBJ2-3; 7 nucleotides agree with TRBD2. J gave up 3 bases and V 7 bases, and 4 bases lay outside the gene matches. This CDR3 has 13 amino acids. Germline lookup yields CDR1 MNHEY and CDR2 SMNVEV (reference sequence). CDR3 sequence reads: CASKAGSTDTQYF. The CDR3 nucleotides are TGTGCCAGCAAAGCGGGAAGTACAGATACGCAGTATTTT.

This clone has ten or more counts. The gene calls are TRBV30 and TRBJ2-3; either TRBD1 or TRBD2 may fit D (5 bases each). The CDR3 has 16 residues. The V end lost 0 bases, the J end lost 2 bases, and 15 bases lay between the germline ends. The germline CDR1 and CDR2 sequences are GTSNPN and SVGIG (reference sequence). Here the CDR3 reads CAWSVRRGEITDTQYF. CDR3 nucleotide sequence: TGTGCCTGGAGTGTACGTAGAGGGGAAATCACAGATACGCAGTATTTT.

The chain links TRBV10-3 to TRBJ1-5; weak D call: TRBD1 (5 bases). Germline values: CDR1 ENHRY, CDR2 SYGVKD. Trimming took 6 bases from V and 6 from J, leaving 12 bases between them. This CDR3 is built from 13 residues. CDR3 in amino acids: CAIRRDVAQPQHF. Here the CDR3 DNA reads TGTGCCATCAGACGGGACGTCGCTCAGCCCCAGCATTTT.

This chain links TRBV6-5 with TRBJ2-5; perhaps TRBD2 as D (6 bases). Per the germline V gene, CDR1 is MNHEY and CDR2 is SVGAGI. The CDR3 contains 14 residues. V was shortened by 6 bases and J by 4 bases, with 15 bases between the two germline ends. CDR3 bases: TGTGCCAGCAGCCACGGGGGACTCGCAGAGACCCAGTACTTC. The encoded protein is CASSHGGLAETQYF.

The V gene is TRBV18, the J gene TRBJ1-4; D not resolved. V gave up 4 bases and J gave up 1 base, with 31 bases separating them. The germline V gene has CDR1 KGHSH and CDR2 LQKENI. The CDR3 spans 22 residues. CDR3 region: CASSLTTPLGLGPALTNEKLFF. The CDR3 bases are TGTGCCAGCTCACTTACCACACCGTTAGGACTCGGGCCGGCGCTAACTAATGAAAAACTGTTTTTT.

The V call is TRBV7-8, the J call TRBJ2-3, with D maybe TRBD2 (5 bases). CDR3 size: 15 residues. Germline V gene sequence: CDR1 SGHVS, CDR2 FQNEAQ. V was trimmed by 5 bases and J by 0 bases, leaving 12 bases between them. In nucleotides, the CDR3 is TGTGCCAGCAGCACCCTGCGGACTAGCACAGATACGCAGTATTTT. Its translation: CASSTLRTSTDTQYF.

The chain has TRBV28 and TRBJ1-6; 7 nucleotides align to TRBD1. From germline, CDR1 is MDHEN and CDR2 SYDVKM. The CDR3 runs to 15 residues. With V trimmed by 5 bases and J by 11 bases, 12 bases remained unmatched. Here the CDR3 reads CASSPLDRDAPPLHF. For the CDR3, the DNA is TGTGCCAGCAGTCCCCTCGACAGGGATGCTCCACCCCTCCACTTT.

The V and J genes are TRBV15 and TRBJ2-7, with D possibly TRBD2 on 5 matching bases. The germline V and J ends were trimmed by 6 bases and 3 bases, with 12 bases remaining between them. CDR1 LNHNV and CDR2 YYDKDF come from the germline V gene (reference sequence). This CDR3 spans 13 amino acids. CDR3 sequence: CATSEGADYEQYF. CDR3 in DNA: TGTGCCACCAGTGAGGGAGCGGACTACGAGCAGTACTTC. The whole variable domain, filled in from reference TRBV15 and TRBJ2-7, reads DAMVIQNPRYQVTQFGKPVTLSCSQTLNHNVMYWYQQKSSQAPKLLFHYYDKDFNNEADTPDNFQSRRPNTSFCFLDIRSPGLGDTAMYLCATSEGADYEQYFGPGTRLTVT.

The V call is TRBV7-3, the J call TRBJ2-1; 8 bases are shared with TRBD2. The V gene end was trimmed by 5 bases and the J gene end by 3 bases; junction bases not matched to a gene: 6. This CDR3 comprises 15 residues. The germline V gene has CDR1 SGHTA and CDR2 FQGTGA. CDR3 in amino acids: CASSPAGEVYNEQFF. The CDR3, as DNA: TGTGCCAGCAGCCCAGCGGGAGAGGTCTACAATGAGCAGTTCTTC.

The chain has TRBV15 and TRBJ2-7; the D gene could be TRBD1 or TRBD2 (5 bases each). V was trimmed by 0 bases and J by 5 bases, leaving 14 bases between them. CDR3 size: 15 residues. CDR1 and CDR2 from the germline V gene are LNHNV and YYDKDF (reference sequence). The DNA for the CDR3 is TGTGCCACCAGCAGAGATTGGGGGTTTAGCAACGAGCAGTACTTC. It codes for CATSRDWGFSNEQYF.